A single sample is the source of the 29 T cell receptor beta chains below, sequenced in a study of read filtering for tumor transcriptome and immune sequencing (dated by TCRdb to the early 2020s). The run used an Illumina HiSeq 4000. The Immunoverse kit was used to build TCR libraries from 400 ng RNA, with molecular barcoded adaptors covering alpha/delta and beta/gamma chains. TCRdb trimmed public reads at Q25 via fastp, called clones via MiXCR and kept in-frame beta chains. A single entry per CDR3 protein holds the most common genes and DNA from its merged rows. The table for this sample lists about 58,000 distinct CDR3 sequences; over 9% of them were counted only once. 16% of the sample is held by the ten biggest clonotypes. Sequencing used a population of CD138-negative cells sorted from bone marrow. Interpreted using the paper, the cell subset or site label stands for: bone marrow mononuclear cells depleted of CD138+ plasma/myeloma cells by negative magnetic selection. The receptors originated from a donor aged 40 or over with multiple myeloma.

This clonotype has at least ten counts. The rearrangement uses TRBV20-1 and TRBJ2-5, with 8 bases matching TRBD2. This CDR3 region has 14 residues. The trim removed 4 bases at V and 4 bases at J, leaving 8 bases unmatched. CDR1 DFQATT and CDR2 SNEGSKA come from the germline V gene (reference sequence). CDR3 DNA sequence: TGCAGTGCTATCGGGGGGGGGGCTCGAGAGACCCAGTACTTC. This encodes CSAIGGGARETQYF.

This clonotype has a count of ten or more. The chain links TRBV5-1 to TRBJ2-7, with D possibly being TRBD2 (5 bases). V was clipped by 6 bases and J by 3 bases, with 10 bases between them. The germline gives CDR1 SGHRS, CDR2 YFSETQ. The CDR3 extends over 12 amino acids. CDR3 amino acids: CASKSEGYEQYF. The CDR3 region has the DNA TGCGCCAGCAAATCAGAGGGCTACGAGCAGTACTTC.

This clonotype was counted ten times or more. This chain links TRBV6-5 with TRBJ1-4; D call uncertain. Trimming removed 2 bases at V and 0 bases at J, with 4 bases between. This CDR3 region has 14 residues. The V gene's germline CDR1 is MNHEY and CDR2 SVGAGI. The CDR3 region has the DNA TGTGCCAGCAGTTACGGGGCAACTAATGAAAAACTGTTTTTT. Protein: CASSYGATNEKLFF.

This clonotype was counted once. This clone may be a read error of a much larger clone one base away. The rearrangement joins TRBV20-1 to TRBJ2-5; D tentatively reads TRBD1 or TRBD2 (6 bases each). Germline assignment: CDR1 DFQATT and CDR2 SNEGSKA (reference sequence). The CDR3 runs 15 residues. CDR3 DNA: TGCGGTGCTATCCCTTTAGTGGGGGGCGGAGAGACCCAGTACTTC. Protein product: CGAIPLVGGGETQYF.

The gene calls are TRBV15 and TRBJ2-3, with 9 bases that match TRBD2. The germline V gene has CDR1 LNHNV and CDR2 YYDKDF (reference sequence). Losses at the gene ends were 0 bases for V and 5 bases for J; bases not matched to a gene: 9. This CDR3 has 17 amino acids. The CDR3, as DNA: TGTGCCACCAGCAGAGAATTTGCGGGGGGGCTGGGAGATACGCAGTATTTT. Translation gives CATSREFAGGLGDTQYF.

This clonotype was seen many times. This chain connects TRBV7-8 to TRBJ1-2, with 7 nucleotides matching TRBD1. Looked up from germline, CDR1 is SGHVS and CDR2 is FQNEAQ. CDR3 length equals 15 residues. V trimming: 5 bases; J trimming: 4 bases; junction bases outside the gene matches: 10. DNA for the CDR3: TGTGCCAGCAGCCCAGCGAACGACAGGGCCTATGGCTACACCTTC. Translated: CASSPANDRAYGYTF.

In this sample, this clonotype turned up many times. The rearrangement uses TRBV29-1 and TRBJ2-1, with a weak D call TRBD2 (8 bases). Trimming took 6 bases from V and 8 from J, leaving 20 bases between them. This CDR3 comprises 14 residues. In germline, CDR1 is SQVTM, CDR2 ANQGSEA. This CDR3 reads CSVRGGTESHEQFF. CDR3 nucleotide sequence: TGCAGCGTCCGGGGGGGGACAGAATCACATGAGCAGTTCTTC.

This clonotype appeared many times. The chain is built from TRBV5-1 and TRBJ1-5; D is unresolved. Trimming left V 1 base short and J 1 base short, with 9 bases between. The CDR3 is 15 residues long. Germline CDR1 is SGHRS and CDR2 is YFSETQ. CDR3: CASSLIPGSNQPQHF. The CDR3 DNA reads as TGCGCCAGCAGCTTGATTCCGGGAAGCAATCAGCCCCAGCATTTT.

This clonotype came up many times. The chain has TRBV7-3 and TRBJ1-1, with a tentative D call TRBD1 (6 bases). This CDR3 comprises 14 residues. The germline V and J ends were trimmed by 5 bases and 3 bases, with 13 bases remaining between them. Germline lookup yields CDR1 SGHTA and CDR2 FQGTGA. The CDR3 here is CASSPTGGDTEAFF. CDR3 DNA: TGTGCCAGCAGCCCGACAGGAGGGGACACTGAAGCTTTCTTT.

This chain's CDR3 is CASKQGALTYNEQFF. DNA of the CDR3: TGTGCCAGCAAGCAGGGGGCGCTCACCTACAATGAGCAGTTCTTC. This chain links TRBV6-1 with TRBJ2-1, with 8 bases fitting TRBD1. Germline V gives CDR1 MNHNS, CDR2 SASEGT. The CDR3 has 15 residues. The trim removed 7 bases at V and 2 bases at J, leaving 7 bases unmatched.

At least ten counts were recorded for this clonotype. The rearrangement uses TRBV18 and TRBJ1-5, with no clear D. Germline V gene sequence: CDR1 KGHSH, CDR2 LQKENI. Trimming cost V 0 bases and J 1 base, with 4 bases left between them. The CDR3 contains 14 residues. CDR3 residues: CASSPPGSNQPQHF. The CDR3 DNA sequence: TGTGCCAGCTCACCACCAGGGAGCAATCAGCCCCAGCATTTT.

In this sample, this clonotype is medium-sized. The V and J genes are TRBV10-2 and TRBJ2-1; D ambiguous. Germline V CDR1 and CDR2: WSHSY, SAAADI. V lost 0 bases and J lost 3, with 9 bases in between. CDR3 length: 15 residues. The CDR3: CASSESRTVYNEQFF. Here the CDR3 DNA reads TGCGCCAGCAGTGAGTCGCGGACGGTCTACAATGAGCAGTTCTTC.

This clonotype was picked up many times. V usage is TRBV7-9 and J usage is TRBJ2-5, with 11 bases aligning to TRBD2. Trimming at V came to 5 bases and at J to 5 bases, leaving 10 bases not matched to a gene. CDR1 and CDR2 (germline): SEHNR, FQNEAQ (reference sequence). There are 16 residues in the CDR3. Here the CDR3 DNA reads TGTGCCAGCAGCCCCCGGGTAGCGGGGGGGCTGGAGACCCAGTACTTC. Residues: CASSPRVAGGLETQYF.

This clonotype was found many times. The chain links TRBV20-1 to TRBJ1-5; weak D call: TRBD1 (5 bases). Germline V gene sequence: CDR1 DFQATT, CDR2 SNEGSKA (reference sequence). This CDR3 spans 14 amino acids. Trimming left V 3 bases short and J 0 bases short, with 9 bases between. The CDR3 loop reads CSARGLLSNQPQHF. The CDR3 region has the DNA TGCAGTGCTAGGGGACTTCTTAGCAATCAGCCCCAGCATTTT.

The table lists this clonotype with many counts. The genes are TRBV20-1 and TRBJ2-4; D gene unclear. CDR3 length equals 16 residues. Germline V CDR1 and CDR2: DFQATT, SNEGSKA (reference sequence). V dropped 3 bases and J dropped 0 bases, with 15 bases sitting between them. In DNA, the CDR3 is TGCAGTGCTAGTTGGGCAGGTTTGACAGCCAAAAACATTCAGTACTTC. Encoded protein: CSASWAGLTAKNIQYF.

Only a few counts were recorded for this clonotype. The V and J genes are TRBV20-1 and TRBJ2-1; 11 bases line up with TRBD2. The CDR3 runs to 14 residues. CDR1 is DFQATT, CDR2 SNEGSKA, per germline (reference sequence). V shed 2 bases, J shed 5 bases, and the junction held 2 bases outside the gene matches. CDR3 residues: CSARLAGGNNEQFF. The CDR3 DNA is TGCAGTGCTAGACTAGCGGGGGGAAACAATGAGCAGTTCTTC.

This clonotype showed up many times. The chain recombines TRBV2 with TRBJ2-3; 12 bases are shared with TRBD2. Germline CDR1 is SNHLY and CDR2 is FYNNEI. J gave up 4 bases and V 7 bases, and 3 bases lay outside the gene matches. CDR3 size: 14 residues. In DNA, the CDR3 is TGTGCCAGCAAGACTAGCGGGGGCGCAGATACGCAGTATTTT. Translating it yields CASKTSGGADTQYF.

Many counts were recorded for this clonotype. The chain couples TRBV18 to TRBJ1-5; D remains ambiguous. This CDR3 is 15 amino acids long. Deletions cut 6 bases from V and 7 bases from J, with 19 bases between. CDR1 KGHSH and CDR2 LQKENI come from the germline V gene. Here the CDR3 reads CASSINLGIEQPQHF. DNA of the CDR3: TGTGCCAGCTCCATCAATTTAGGGATCGAACAGCCCCAGCATTTT.

This clonotype was seen at least ten times. The chain uses TRBV20-1 and TRBJ1-4; tentative D call: TRBD1 (5 bases). CDR3 size: 16 residues. Deletions cut 3 bases from V and 2 bases from J, with 16 bases between. Germline lookup yields CDR1 DFQATT and CDR2 SNEGSKA (reference sequence). This CDR3 reads CSASLGSKGTNEKLFF. The CDR3, as DNA: TGCAGTGCTAGCCTGGGGAGTAAGGGGACTAATGAAAAACTGTTTTTT.

This clonotype ranks as medium-sized. The rearrangement uses TRBV9 and TRBJ2-1, with no clear D. Germline CDR1 and CDR2: SGDLS and YYNGEE. The CDR3 is 13 residues long. Trimming cost V 0 bases and J 2 bases, with 3 bases left between them. DNA for the CDR3: TGTGCCAGCAGCGTAGCGACCTACAATGAGCAGTTCTTC. Protein product: CASSVATYNEQFF.

This chain uses TRBV2 with TRBJ2-2; D perhaps matches TRBD1 (5 bases). Between the trimmed V and J ends, which lost 6 bases and 6 bases, there was a span of 8 bases. The germline CDR1 and CDR2 sequences are SNHLY and FYNNEI. This CDR3 spans 12 amino acids. The CDR3 DNA reads as TGTGCCAGCAGCCAGGGTCCCGGGGAGCTGTTTTTT. This sequence encodes CASSQGPGELFF.

Remarks on this clonotype: It may be a read error: a sequence one base away is much more abundant. The chain has TRBV20-1 and TRBJ1-5; tentatively, D is TRBD1 (5 bases). The V and J ends lost 5 bases and 0 bases respectively, with 17 bases between them. The CDR3 is made up of 16 amino acids. Germline CDR1 is DFQATT and CDR2 is SNEGSKA (reference sequence). CDR3 DNA: TGCAGTGCTCCTGACGGGGGACTTGATAGCAATCAGCCCCAGCATTTT. The encoded protein is CSAPDGGLDSNQPQHF.

Concerning this clonotype itself: The conserved phenylalanine or tryptophan normally closing the CDR3 is absent here, so this likely arose from a read error. J is TRBJ2-3 and V is TRBV7-2; the D gene is possibly TRBD2 (5 bases). The CDR3 extends over 16 amino acids. The germline CDR1 and CDR2 sequences are SGHTA and FQGNSA. The germline V and J ends were trimmed by 2 bases and 0 bases, with 12 bases remaining between them. The CDR3 DNA is TGTGCCAGCAGCTTAAGGGTTGGAGGAAGCACAGATACGCAGTATTCT. It yields the protein CASSLRVGGSTDTQYS.

This clonotype was seen only a few times. V is TRBV28 and J is TRBJ2-7; the D gene is possibly TRBD1 (5 bases). This CDR3 has 13 residues. Deletions cut 10 bases from V and 2 bases from J, with 15 bases between. Germline loops: CDR1 MDHEN, CDR2 SYDVKM. CDR3 amino acids: CAIFRVGPYEQYF. CDR3 coding DNA: TGTGCCATTTTCAGGGTAGGGCCCTACGAGCAGTACTTC.

This clonotype appeared a few times. A much larger clone sits a single nucleotide away, making a read error possible. V and J are TRBV29-1 and TRBJ2-1; TRBD1 might be the D (6 bases). This CDR3 is built from 15 residues. Germline CDR1 SQVTM, CDR2 ANQGSEA. CDR3 residues: CSVGMGHSNYNGQFF. CDR3 DNA: TGCAGCGTGGGGATGGGACACTCAAATTACAATGGGCAGTTCTTC.

This clonotype has at least ten counts. The chain couples TRBV14 to TRBJ1-1; weak D call: TRBD1 (6 bases). The V gene's germline CDR1 is SGHDN and CDR2 FVKESK. Trimming left V 0 bases short and J 0 bases short, with 8 bases between. The CDR3 spans 15 residues. In DNA, the CDR3 is TGTGCCAGCAGCCAAGATAACAGGGTGAACACTGAAGCTTTCTTT. Residues: CASSQDNRVNTEAFF.

This clonotype came up many times. V gene TRBV7-6 combines with J gene TRBJ1-1; D remains ambiguous. The CDR3 has 14 amino acids. The germline gives CDR1 SGHVS, CDR2 FNYEAQ. Trimming removed 1 base from V and 1 base from J, with 7 bases in between. The CDR3 here is CASSLGAGNTEAFF. The DNA of the CDR3 is TGTGCCAGCAGCTTAGGGGCAGGGAACACTGAAGCTTTCTTT.

Ten or more counts support this clonotype. This rearrangement joins TRBV20-1 to TRBJ2-6; D call uncertain. Per germline, CDR1 DFQATT and CDR2 SNEGSKA (reference sequence). Trimming pared 3 bases from V and 0 bases from J, leaving 15 bases between. This CDR3 has 17 residues. This CDR3 is CSARIYPVNSGANVLTF. CDR3 DNA: TGCAGTGCTAGGATCTACCCAGTAAACTCTGGGGCCAACGTCCTGACTTTC.

This clonotype was detected ten times or more. The chain carries TRBV6-5 and TRBJ2-3; D gene ambiguous. The CDR3 covers 12 residues. Germline CDR1 MNHEY, CDR2 SVGAGI. Trimming pared 6 bases from V and 4 bases from J, leaving 8 bases between. CDR3 region: CASSAPSDTQYF. Written as DNA, the CDR3 is TGTGCCAGCAGCGCGCCGTCAGATACGCAGTATTTT.